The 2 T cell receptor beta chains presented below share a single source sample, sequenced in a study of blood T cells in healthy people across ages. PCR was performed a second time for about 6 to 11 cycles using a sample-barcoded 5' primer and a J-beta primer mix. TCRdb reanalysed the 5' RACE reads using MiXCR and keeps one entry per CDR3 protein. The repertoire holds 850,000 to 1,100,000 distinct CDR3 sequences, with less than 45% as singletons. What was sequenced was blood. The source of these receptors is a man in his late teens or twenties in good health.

The CDR3 is CAIKGHVSLEGGYTF. CDR3 sequence (DNA): TGTGCCATCAAAGGACACGTAAGCCTTGAGGGTGGCTACACCTTC. The chain carries TRBV10-3 and TRBJ1-2; possibly TRBD1 for D (5 bases). This CDR3 comprises 15 residues. Germline CDR1 is ENHRY and CDR2 is SYGVKD. Trimming stripped 7 bases from V and 7 bases from J, with 22 bases between.

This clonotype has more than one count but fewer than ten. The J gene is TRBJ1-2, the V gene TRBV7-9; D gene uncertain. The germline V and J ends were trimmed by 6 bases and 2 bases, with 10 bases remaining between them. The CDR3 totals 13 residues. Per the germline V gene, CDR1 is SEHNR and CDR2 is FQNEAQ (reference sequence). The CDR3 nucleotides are TGTGCCAGCAGACCTGACACCAACTATGGCTACACCTTC. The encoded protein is CASRPDTNYGYTF.